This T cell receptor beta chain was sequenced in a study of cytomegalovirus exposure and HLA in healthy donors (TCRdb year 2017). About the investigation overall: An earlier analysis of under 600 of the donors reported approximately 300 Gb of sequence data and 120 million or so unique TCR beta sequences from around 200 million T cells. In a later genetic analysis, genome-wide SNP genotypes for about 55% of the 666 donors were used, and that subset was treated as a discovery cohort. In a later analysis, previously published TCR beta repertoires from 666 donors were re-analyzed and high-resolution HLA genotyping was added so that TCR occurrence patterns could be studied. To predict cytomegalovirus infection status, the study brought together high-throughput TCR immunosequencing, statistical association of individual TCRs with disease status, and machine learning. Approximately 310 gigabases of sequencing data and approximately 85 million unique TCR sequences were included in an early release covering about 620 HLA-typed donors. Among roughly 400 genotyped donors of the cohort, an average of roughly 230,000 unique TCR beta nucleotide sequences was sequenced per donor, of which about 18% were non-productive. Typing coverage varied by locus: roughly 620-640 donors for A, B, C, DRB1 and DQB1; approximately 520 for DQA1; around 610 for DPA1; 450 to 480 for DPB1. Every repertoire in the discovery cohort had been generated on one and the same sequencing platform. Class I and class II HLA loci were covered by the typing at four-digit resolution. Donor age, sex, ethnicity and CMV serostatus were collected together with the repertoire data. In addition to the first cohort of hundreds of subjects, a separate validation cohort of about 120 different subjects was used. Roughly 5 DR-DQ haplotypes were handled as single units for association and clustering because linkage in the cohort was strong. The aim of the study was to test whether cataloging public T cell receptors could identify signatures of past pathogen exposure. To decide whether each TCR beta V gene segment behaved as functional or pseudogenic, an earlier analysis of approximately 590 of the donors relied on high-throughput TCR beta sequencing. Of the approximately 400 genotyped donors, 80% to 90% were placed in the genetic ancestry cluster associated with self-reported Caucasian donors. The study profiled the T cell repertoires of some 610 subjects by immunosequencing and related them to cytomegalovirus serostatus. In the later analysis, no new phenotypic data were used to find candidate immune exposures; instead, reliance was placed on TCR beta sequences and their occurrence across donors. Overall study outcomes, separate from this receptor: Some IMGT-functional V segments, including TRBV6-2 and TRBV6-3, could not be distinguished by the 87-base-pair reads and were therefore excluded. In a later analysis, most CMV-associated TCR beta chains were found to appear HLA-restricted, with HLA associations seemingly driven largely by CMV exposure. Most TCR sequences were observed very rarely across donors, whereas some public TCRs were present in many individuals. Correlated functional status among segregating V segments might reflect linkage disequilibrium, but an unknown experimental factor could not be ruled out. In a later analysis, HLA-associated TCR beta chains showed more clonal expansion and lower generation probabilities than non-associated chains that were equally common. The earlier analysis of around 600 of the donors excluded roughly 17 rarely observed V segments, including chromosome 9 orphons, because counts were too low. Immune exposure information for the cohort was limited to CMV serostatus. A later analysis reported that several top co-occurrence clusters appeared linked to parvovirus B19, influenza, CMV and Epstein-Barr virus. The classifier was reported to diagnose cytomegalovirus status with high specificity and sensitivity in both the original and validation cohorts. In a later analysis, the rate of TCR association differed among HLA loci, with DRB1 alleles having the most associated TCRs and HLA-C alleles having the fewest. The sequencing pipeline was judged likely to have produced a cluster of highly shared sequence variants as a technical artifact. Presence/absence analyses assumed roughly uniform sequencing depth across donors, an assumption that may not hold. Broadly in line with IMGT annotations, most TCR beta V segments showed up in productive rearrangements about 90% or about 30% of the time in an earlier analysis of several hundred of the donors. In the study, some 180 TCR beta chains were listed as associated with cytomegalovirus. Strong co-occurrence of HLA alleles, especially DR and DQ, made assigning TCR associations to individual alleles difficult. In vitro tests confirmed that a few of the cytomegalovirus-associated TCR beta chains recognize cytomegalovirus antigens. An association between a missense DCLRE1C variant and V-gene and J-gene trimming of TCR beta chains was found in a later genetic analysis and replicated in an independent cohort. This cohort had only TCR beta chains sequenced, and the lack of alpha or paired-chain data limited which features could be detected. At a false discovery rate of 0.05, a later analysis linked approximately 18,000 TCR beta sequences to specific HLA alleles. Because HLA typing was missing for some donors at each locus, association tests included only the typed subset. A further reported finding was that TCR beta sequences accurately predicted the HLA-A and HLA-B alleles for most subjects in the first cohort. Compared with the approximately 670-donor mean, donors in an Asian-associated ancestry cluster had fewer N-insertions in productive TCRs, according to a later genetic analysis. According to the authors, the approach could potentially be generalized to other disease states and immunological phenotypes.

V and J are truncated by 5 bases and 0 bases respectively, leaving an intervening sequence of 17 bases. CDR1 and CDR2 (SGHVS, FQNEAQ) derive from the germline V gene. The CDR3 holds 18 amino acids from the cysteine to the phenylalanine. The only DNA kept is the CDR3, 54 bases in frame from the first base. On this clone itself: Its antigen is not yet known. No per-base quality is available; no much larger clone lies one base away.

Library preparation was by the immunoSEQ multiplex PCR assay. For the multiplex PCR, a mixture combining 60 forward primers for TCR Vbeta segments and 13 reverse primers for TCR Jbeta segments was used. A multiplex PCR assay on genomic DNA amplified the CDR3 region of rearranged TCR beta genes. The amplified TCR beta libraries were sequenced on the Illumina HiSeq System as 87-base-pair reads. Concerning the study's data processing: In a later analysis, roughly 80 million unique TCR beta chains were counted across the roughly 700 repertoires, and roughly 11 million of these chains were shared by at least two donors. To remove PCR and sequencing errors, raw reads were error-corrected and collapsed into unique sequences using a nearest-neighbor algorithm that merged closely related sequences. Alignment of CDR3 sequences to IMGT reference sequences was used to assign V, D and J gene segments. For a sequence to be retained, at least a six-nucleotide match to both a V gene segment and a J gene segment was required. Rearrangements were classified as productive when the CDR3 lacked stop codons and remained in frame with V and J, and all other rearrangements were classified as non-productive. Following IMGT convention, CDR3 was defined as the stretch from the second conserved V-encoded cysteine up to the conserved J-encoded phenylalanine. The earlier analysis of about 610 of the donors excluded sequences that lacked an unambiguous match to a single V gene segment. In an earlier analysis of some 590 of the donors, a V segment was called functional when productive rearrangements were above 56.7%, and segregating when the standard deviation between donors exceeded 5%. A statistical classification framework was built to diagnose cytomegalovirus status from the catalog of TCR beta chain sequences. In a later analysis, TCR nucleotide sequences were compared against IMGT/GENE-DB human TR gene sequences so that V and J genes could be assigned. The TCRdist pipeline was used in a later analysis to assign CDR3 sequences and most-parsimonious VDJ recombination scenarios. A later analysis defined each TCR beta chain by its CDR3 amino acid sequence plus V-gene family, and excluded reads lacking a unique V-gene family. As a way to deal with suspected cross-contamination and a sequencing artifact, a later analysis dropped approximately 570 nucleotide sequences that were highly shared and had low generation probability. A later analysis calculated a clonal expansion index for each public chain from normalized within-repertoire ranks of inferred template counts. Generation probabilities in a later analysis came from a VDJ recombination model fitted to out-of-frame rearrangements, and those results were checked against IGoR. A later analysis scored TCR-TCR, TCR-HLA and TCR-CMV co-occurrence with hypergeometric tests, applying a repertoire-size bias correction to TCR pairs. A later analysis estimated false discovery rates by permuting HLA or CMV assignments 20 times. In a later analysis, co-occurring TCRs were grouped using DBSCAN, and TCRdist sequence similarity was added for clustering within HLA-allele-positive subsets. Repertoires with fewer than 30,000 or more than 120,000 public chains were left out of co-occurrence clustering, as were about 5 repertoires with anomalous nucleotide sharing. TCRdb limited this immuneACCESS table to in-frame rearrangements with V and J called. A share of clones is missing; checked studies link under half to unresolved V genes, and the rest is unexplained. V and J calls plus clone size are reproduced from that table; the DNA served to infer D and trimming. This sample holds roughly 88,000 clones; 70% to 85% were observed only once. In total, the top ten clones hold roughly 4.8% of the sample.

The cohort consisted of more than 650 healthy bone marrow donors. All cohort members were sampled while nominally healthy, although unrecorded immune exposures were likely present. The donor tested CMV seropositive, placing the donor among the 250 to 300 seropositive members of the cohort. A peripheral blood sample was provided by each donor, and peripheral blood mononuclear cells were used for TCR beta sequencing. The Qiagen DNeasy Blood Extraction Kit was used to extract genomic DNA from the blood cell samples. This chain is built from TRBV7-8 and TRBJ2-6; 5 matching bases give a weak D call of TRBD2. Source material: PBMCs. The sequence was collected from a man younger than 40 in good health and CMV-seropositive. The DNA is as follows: TGTGCCAGCAGCGCTTCCGGGATAGACTTCTCTGGGGCCAACGTCCTGACTTTC. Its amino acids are CASSASGIDFSGANVLTF. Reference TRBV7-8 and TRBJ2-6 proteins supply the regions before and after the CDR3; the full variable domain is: GAGVSQSPRYKVAKRGQDVALRCDPISGHVSLFWYQQALGQGPEFLTYFQNEAQLDKSGLPSDRFFAERPEGSVSTLKIQRTQQEDSAVYLCASSASGIDFSGANVLTFGAGSRLTVL.